The source of this T cell receptor beta chain is a study of shared clonotypes between healthy human individuals. Libraries were prepared by immunoSEQ multiplex PCR; TCRdb keeps only in-frame clonotypes and omits some of them. The sample lists under 850,000 clones, 80% to 95% occurring once. Points from the study as a whole: Between several donors, naive CD4 clonotypes were shared at a level of about 5%. Clonotype sharing among donors likely depends on sequencing depth.

As for this clone: What it binds is unknown.

Germline CDR1 and CDR2: LNHDA and SQIVND (reference sequence). V gave up 1 base and J gave up 4 bases, with 17 bases separating them. This CDR3 comprises 17 residues. CD8 cells regarded as naive lacked CD45RO, were positively chosen for CCR7, and omitted terminally differentiated effector memory CD45RA+ cells. The sequenced sample consisted of naive CD8+ T cells sorted from blood. The TCR sequence derives from a man younger than 40 in good health. The V and J genes are TRBV19 and TRBJ1-5; no firm D call. The CDR3 sequence: CASSIGPLQATNQPQHF. CDR3 in DNA: TGTGCCAGTAGTATAGGCCCTTTGCAGGCTACAAATCAGCCCCAGCATTTT.